These T cell receptor beta chains were read from a single sample in a study of response to subunit inactivated influenza vaccine. TCRdb used MiXCR to reprocess the RT-PCR reads, holding one entry per CDR3 protein. Here the sample spans just under 550,000 distinct CDR3 sequences, approximately 20% being singletons. These data were also filed under a second study, of T cells expressing NK-cell markers.

This specimen consisted of CD4+ T cells sorted from PBMCs, obtained roughly 13 days after vaccination. The receptors here all came from a man between 45 and 60 years old who received an inactivated influenza vaccine. CDR3s include the opening cysteine and the closing phenylalanine or tryptophan. D genes are given only for firm matches. Rows give clone size only sometimes, using once, few, many, or a class for an expanded clone.

d_call: TRBD1; v_call: TRBV12-3/TRBV12-4; clone_size: few; j_call: TRBJ2-1; cdr3_aa: CASSLKGQGIDEQFF; cdr3_nt: TGTGCCAGCAGTTTAAAGGGACAGGGGATCGATGAGCAGTTCTTC
d_call: TRBD1; v_call: TRBV20-1; clone_size: -; j_call: TRBJ1-6; cdr3_aa: CSARREGARSPLHF; cdr3_nt: TGCAGTGCTAGGAGGGAGGGGGCGAGATCACCCCTCCACTTT
d_call: -; v_call: TRBV7-9; clone_size: -; j_call: TRBJ2-3; cdr3_aa: CASKKITDTQYF; cdr3_nt: TGTGCCAGCAAGAAAATCACAGATACGCAGTATTTT
d_call: -; v_call: TRBV30; clone_size: -; j_call: TRBJ1-2; cdr3_aa: CAWRRQATNYGYTF; cdr3_nt: TGTGCCTGGAGACGACAGGCAACTAACTATGGCTACACCTTC
d_call: -; v_call: TRBV19; clone_size: -; j_call: TRBJ2-1; cdr3_aa: CASSIDPGGEQFF; cdr3_nt: TGTGCCAGTAGTATAGACCCAGGGGGGGAGCAGTTCTTC
d_call: TRBD1; v_call: TRBV6-6; clone_size: few; j_call: TRBJ2-7; cdr3_aa: CASRKGQGYEQYF; cdr3_nt: TGTGCCAGCAGAAAGGGACAGGGATACGAGCAGTACTTC
d_call: -; v_call: TRBV4-3; clone_size: many; j_call: TRBJ2-1; cdr3_aa: CASSQDSRVNEQFF; cdr3_nt: TGCGCCAGCAGCCAAGACTCCCGCGTGAATGAGCAGTTCTTC
d_call: -; v_call: TRBV24-1; clone_size: -; j_call: TRBJ2-3; cdr3_aa: CATSDLRRSPQYF; cdr3_nt: TGTGCCACCAGTGATTTGAGAAGATCCCCGCAGTATTTT
d_call: -; v_call: TRBV6-1; clone_size: few; j_call: TRBJ2-4; cdr3_aa: CASSLPTGGNIQYF; cdr3_nt: TGTGCCAGCAGTCTCCCAACAGGCGGGAACATTCAGTACTTC
d_call: -; v_call: TRBV20-1; clone_size: many; j_call: TRBJ2-7; cdr3_aa: CSARDLRGSYEQYF; cdr3_nt: TGCAGTGCTAGAGATCTTCGGGGGAGCTACGAGCAGTACTTC